This T cell receptor (beta chain) originates from a study of beta chain features in type 1 diabetes. Overall study context: Cell yields, gender and age were comparable in patients and healthy donors. Study-wide results and caveats: A moderate, significant TCRB CDR3 shortening appeared in type 1 diabetes across four CD4+ subsets. PCR might show a preference for shorter templates, equally across patients and controls.

This clone was seen a few times. Its antigen remains unknown. Expressed TCRB transcripts got sequenced, as all isolated RNA was reverse transcribed. TCRdb keeps only in-frame clones here, not all; method: immunoSEQ multiplex PCR. The repertoire has over 120,000 clones, about 9.4% of them found once; the top ten carry about 1.3%. In all sorted populations, purity surpassed 95%. The germline CDR1 and CDR2 sequences are MGHRA and YSYEKL. Trimming pared 0 bases from V and 4 bases from J, leaving 18 bases between. The CDR3 covers 18 residues. This receptor was obtained from a man aged 18 to 29 in good health. The specimen sequenced was naive CD4+ T cells from blood. J is TRBJ1-4 and V is TRBV4-1, with a tentative D call TRBD1 (5 bases). CDR3 bases: TGCGCCAGCAGCCAAGATCCCTTAAGGAGGGACCTTAATGAAAAACTGTTTTTT. Amino acids: CASSQDPLRRDLNEKLFF.